This T cell receptor (beta chain) is drawn from a study of shared clonotypes between healthy human individuals (dated by TCRdb to 2020 to 2022). Regarding the study in general: Two women and three men aged 18 to 49 years were included in the cohort. Per donor, three plates each were used for CD4 naive and CD4 memory, two for CD8 naive, and one for CD8 memory. To estimate repertoire size and how much clonotypes are shared between individuals, the study performed deep sequencing of blood TCR repertoires from roughly five healthy adults. To increase sequencing depth and limit assay-specific biases, different laboratories used diverse techniques to prepare libraries and sequence TCR repertoires. Between about 0.94 and 8.9 billion PBMCs per donor were obtained by leukapheresis.

The donors were healthy, HIV-negative adults with no recently reported acute infections or vaccinations. Only Caucasian adults living in Nashville, Tennessee, USA were represented among the donors. CD4+ T cells were enriched by magnetic negative selection, after which naive cells were positively selected on CD45RA and the negative fraction was taken as the memory subset. After blood collection by leukapheresis, PBMCs were isolated using Ficoll-Histopaque density gradient centrifugation and then cryopreserved in the vapor phase of liquid nitrogen. Analytical flow cytometry was used to check the purity and quantity of every magnetically sorted T cell population. Genomic DNA was isolated from each sorted fraction and quantified by UV absorbance on a Nanodrop 2000c. This clone occurred once. Its antigen specificity is not known. The input lacks base qualities; no much larger clone sits a single base away.

From a lookup of the germline V gene (reference sequence), CDR1 and CDR2 are LNHDA and SQIVND. The CDR3, cysteine through phenylalanine, is 15 amino acids long. Only CDR3 DNA remains: 45 bases, in frame from the first base. What the authors observed across the whole study: Because the study included only a small number of donors, the genetic and exposure-history diversity represented was limited. Approximately 5% of naive CD4, around 4% of naive CD8, around 2.3% of memory CD4, and about 0.4% of memory CD8 clonotypes were shared across several donors. Incomplete sequencing was indicated by rarefaction of sorted-subset datasets, despite the large sequencing depth. Only blood was sampled, and tissue TCR repertoires likely differ from those in blood. Compared with non-shared clonotypes, the clonotypes found in all four sorted-subset donors had higher generation probabilities. Larger estimated clonotype richness was generally found for naive subsets than for memory subsets. Based on pairwise subsampling, the degree of clonotype sharing among donors was expected to be affected by sequencing depth.

TCR CDR3 regions were amplified from genomic DNA by multiplex PCR using the deep immunoSEQ assay. Extracted genomic DNA from each cell subset was distributed evenly across all wells of several immunoSEQ 96-well plates, and each plate was treated as a replicate. For sorted subsets, each replicate PCR was loaded with 200 ng genomic DNA, equivalent to 30,000 to 35,000 T cell genomes. Purified libraries were measured with a Qubit 3.0 fluorometer, size-checked on a Bioanalyzer 2100, and measured again with the KAPA Library Quantification kit. Each immunoSEQ 96-well plate was sequenced on its own single-read 150-cycle Illumina NextSeq 550 flow cell. Regarding the original processing steps: Because the immunoSEQ output held only junctional sequences and lacked quality scores, the filtering could not match the filtering applied to full-length reads. Sequences were annotated with PyIR, a Python wrapper for IgBLAST v1.9, and V/J genes and CDR3 were assigned using IMGT germline references. Reads were removed for weak V/J assignments (E-value above 1e-6), missing CDR3, stop codons, out-of-frame junctions, or ambiguous translated residues. V3J clonotypes were defined by identical inferred V gene, J gene, and CDR3 amino acid sequence. Percentage overlap between repertoires was computed as shared unique clonotypes divided by the size of the smaller repertoire. Three approaches were used to assess repertoire richness: RTK rarefaction, the Chao1 estimator, and Recon v2.1 estimates of unobserved clonotypes. OLGA was used to compute generation probabilities for all TCRbeta clonotypes that the gDNA method yielded from a handful of donors. Here the immuneACCESS table is served through TCRdb, limited to in-frame sequences with V and J called. Missing clones are a known gap in these copies; in checked studies unresolved V genes cover under half, and the rest lacks a known reason. The V and J calls and clone size are taken from that table; D and trimming were inferred from the DNA. The sample has fewer than 200,000 clones on record, approximately 92% of them singletons. The top ten clonotypes cover around 0.067% of the sample.

Sequencing input: naive CD4+ T cells sorted from blood. In the paper's terms, the cell subset or site label means: CD45RA+ positively selected. The rearrangement combines TRBV19 with TRBJ2-5; the D gene is possibly TRBD1, with 5 bases matching. The DNA matches TRBJ2-7 better at its end, which makes the J call doubtful. The source is a woman in her 30s in good health. In nucleotides, the sequence is TGTGCCAGTAGTATAGTTGACAGCAGCTCCTACGAGCAGTACTTC. Its translation is CASSIVDSSSYEQYF.